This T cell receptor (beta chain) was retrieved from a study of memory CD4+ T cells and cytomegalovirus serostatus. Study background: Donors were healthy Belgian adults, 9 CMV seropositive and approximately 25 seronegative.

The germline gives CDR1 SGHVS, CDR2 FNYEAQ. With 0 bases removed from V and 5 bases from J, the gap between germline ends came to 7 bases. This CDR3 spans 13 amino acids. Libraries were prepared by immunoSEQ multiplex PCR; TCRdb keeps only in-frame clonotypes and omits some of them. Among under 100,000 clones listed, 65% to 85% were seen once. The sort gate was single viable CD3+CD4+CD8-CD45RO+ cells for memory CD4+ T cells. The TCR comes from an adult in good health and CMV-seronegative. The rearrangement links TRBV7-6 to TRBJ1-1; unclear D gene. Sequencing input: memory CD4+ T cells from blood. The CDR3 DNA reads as TGTGCCAGCAGCTTAGCGCGCGGGACTGAAGCTTTCTTT. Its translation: CASSLARGTEAFF.